These T cell receptor beta chains were read from a single sample in a study of control samples from healthy donors and cancer patients. The data were produced by immunoSEQ multiplex PCR, yet TCRdb's version contains in-frame clones alone and is incomplete. The sample carries about 160,000 clones, roughly 94% recorded once. The material sequenced was blood. These receptors came from a woman aged 40 to 49 in good health. CDR3s include the opening cysteine and the closing phenylalanine or tryptophan. D genes are given only for firm matches. For some rows the clone size is stated as once, few or many, or as a class when expanded; others skip it.

>.|TRBV29-1|TRBJ1-1|.
CSVPGGANTEAFF
TGCAGCGTCCCGGGGGGGGCTAACACTGAAGCTTTCTTT
>TRBD2|TRBV19|TRBJ2-1|.
CATKRTAGGDEQFF
TGTGCCACGAAAAGGACGGCGGGGGGGGATGAGCAGTTCTTC
>TRBD1|TRBV12-5|TRBJ2-7|.
CASGHPGQGYGRSYEQYF
TGTGCTAGTGGCCACCCCGGACAGGGGTATGGTCGGTCCTACGAGCAGTACTTC
>TRBD1|TRBV6-4|TRBJ1-2|.
CASKSEDRVGYGYTF
TGTGCCAGCAAATCCGAGGACAGGGTCGGCTATGGCTACACCTTC
>.|TRBV6-5|TRBJ1-1|.
CATRSVTPDAFF
TGTGCCACCAGATCAGTGACACCCGATGCTTTCTTT
>TRBD1|TRBV3-1/TRBV3-2|TRBJ1-1|.
CASSQATGVNTEAFF
TGTGCCAGCAGCCAAGCGACAGGGGTGAACACTGAAGCTTTCTTT
>.|TRBV6-5|TRBJ2-7|few
CASRRTYEQYF
TGTGCGAGCCGCCGAACCTACGAGCAGTACTTC
>.|TRBV15|TRBJ1-6|.
CATSGGLQYNSPLHF
TGTGCCACCAGCGGGGGACTTCAGTATAATTCACCCCTCCACTTT
>.|TRBV10-3|TRBJ2-7|.
CAIHGDPRDEQYF
TGTGCCATCCACGGGGACCCTAGGGACGAGCAGTACTTC
>.|TRBV6-1|TRBJ2-4|.
CASSEGSRLAKNIQYF
TGTGCCAGCAGTGAAGGATCGAGATTAGCCAAAAACATTCAGTACTTC
>.|TRBV19|TRBJ2-3|.
CASSIRREPSTDTQYF
TGTGCCAGTAGTATTAGAAGGGAGCCTAGCACAGATACGCAGTATTTT
>.|TRBV24-1|TRBJ2-1|.
CATSDPGARNSGEQFF
TGTGCCACCAGTGACCCTGGAGCGAGAAACTCAGGTGAGCAGTTCTTC
>.|TRBV2|TRBJ1-2|.
CASSEEGGRRIGGYTF
TGTGCCAGCAGTGAAGAAGGTGGCAGGCGAATAGGGGGCTACACCTTC
>TRBD1|TRBV6-5|TRBJ1-1|.
CASSRDRVSEAFF
TGTGCCAGCAGTCGGGACAGGGTCTCTGAAGCTTTCTTT
>TRBD1|TRBV5-1|TRBJ2-2|.
CASSGDRAGELFF
TGCGCCAGCAGCGGGGACAGGGCCGGGGAGCTGTTTTTT
>TRBD1|TRBV10-3|TRBJ2-2|.
CAIRGDRGGGTGELFF
TGTGCCATCAGGGGGGACAGGGGAGGTGGCACCGGGGAGCTGTTTTTT
>TRBD2|TRBV5-4|TRBJ2-3|.
CASSSMLAGGTDTQYF
TGTGCCAGCAGCTCAATGCTAGCGGGGGGCACAGATACGCAGTATTTT
>.|TRBV9|TRBJ2-3|.
CASSVDRADTQYF
TGTGCCAGCAGCGTAGACAGGGCAGATACGCAGTATTTT
>.|TRBV7-9|TRBJ1-4|.
CASSPGEGNHEKLFF
TGTGCCAGCAGCCCCGGAGAGGGGAACCATGAAAAACTGTTTTTT
>TRBD1|TRBV18|TRBJ1-2|.
CASSPRDRAYGYTF
TGTGCCAGCTCACCCAGGGACAGGGCCTATGGCTACACCTTC
>.|TRBV7-2|TRBJ2-1|.
CASSLAPRGEQFF
TGTGCCAGCAGCTTAGCCCCGAGAGGTGAGCAGTTCTTC
>.|TRBV29-1|TRBJ1-2|.
CSVEDGQAQAGGYTF
TGCAGCGTTGAAGATGGTCAGGCTCAAGCGGGGGGCTACACCTTC
>.|TRBV27|TRBJ1-2|.
CASSSWDPRHGYTF
TGTGCCAGCAGTTCGTGGGACCCGCGTCATGGCTACACCTTC
>.|TRBV29-1|TRBJ1-3|medium-sized
CSVGTVSSGNTIYF
TGCAGCGTTGGGACAGTAAGCTCTGGAAACACCATATATTTT
>TRBD2|TRBV14|TRBJ2-1|.
CASSRGTSGIHNEQFF
TGTGCCAGCAGCCGCGGGACTAGCGGAATCCACAATGAGCAGTTCTTC
>.|TRBV5-1|TRBJ1-2|.
CASSEGLPRGYTF
TGCGCCAGCAGCGAGGGTCTTCCGCGTGGCTACACCTTC